The clone carrying this T cell receptor beta chain was observed a single time. The antigen is undetermined. These data belong to a study of PD-1 blockade in classical Hodgkin lymphoma. Study-level findings and limits: By C4D1, diversity of CD4+ TCRs had risen significantly, whereas that of CD8+ TCRs had not. Those starting nivolumab under 1 year post-ASCT were excluded. Complete responders possessed baseline diversity comparable to newly diagnosed patients.

The CDR3 runs to 14 residues. Trimming left V 8 bases short and J 1 base short, with 14 bases between. Per germline, CDR1 MDHEN and CDR2 SYDVKM. Profiled with immunoSEQ multiplex PCR; TCRdb holds only in-frame clones, not every one. The repertoire holds 20,000 to 25,000 clones, with over 60% as singletons. Regarding time point: cycle 4 day 1 (C4D1), after more than five weeks of nivolumab. Relapse after autologous stem cell transplantation occurred in every patient, and brentuximab vedotin exposure varied. Reported best responses ranged across complete response, partial response or progressive disease.

This receptor was taken from a human donor with classical Hodgkin lymphoma. The chain recombines TRBV28 with TRBJ2-5; D is unresolved. This specimen consisted of peripheral blood mononuclear cells (PBMCs), obtained before the fourth cycle of nivolumab. The CDR3 loop reads CASGLPVLQETQYF. The CDR3 DNA reads TGTGCCAGCGGGCTGCCCGTACTCCAAGAGACCCAGTACTTC.